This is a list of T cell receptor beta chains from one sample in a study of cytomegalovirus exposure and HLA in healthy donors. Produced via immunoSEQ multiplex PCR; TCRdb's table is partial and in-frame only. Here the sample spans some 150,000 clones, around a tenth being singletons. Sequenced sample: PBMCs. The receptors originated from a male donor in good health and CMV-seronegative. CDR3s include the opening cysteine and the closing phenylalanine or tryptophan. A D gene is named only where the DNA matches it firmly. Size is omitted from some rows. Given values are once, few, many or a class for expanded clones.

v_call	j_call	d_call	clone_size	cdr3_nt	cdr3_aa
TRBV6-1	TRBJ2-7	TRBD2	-	TGTGCCAGCAGGTTGGGAGGGCCGACCTACGAGCAGTACTTC	CASRLGGPTYEQYF
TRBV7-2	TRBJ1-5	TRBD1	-	TGTGCCAGCAGCTTAGTGGGGACAGGGTCAGGGGGCAATCAGCCCCAGCATTTT	CASSLVGTGSGGNQPQHF
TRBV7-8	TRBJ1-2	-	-	TGTGCCAGCAGCTTAGCGGCCGACACGTACTATGGCTACACCTTC	CASSLAADTYYGYTF
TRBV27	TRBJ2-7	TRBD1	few	TGTGCCAGCAGTCACGGGGACAGTTCGAGCTCCTACGAGCAGTACTTC	CASSHGDSSSSYEQYF
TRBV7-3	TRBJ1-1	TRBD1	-	TGTGCCAGCAGCTTGCGACAGGGGGCTGAAGCTTTCTTT	CASSLRQGAEAFF
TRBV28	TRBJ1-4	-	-	TGTGCCAGCAGTGAACTAACCCACAGGTCGGGACTGTTTTTT	CASSELTHRSGLFF
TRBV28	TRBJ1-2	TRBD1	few	TGTGCCAGCAGACGGACAGGGGAAGGCTATGGCTACACCTTC	CASRRTGEGYGYTF
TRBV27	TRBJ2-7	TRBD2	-	TGTGCCAGCCGATGGCTAGCGGGAGAGCCCTACGAGCAGTACTTC	CASRWLAGEPYEQYF
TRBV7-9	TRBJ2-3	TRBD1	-	TGTGCCAGCAGCCCGGGACAGGGCAACACAGATACGCAGTATTTT	CASSPGQGNTDTQYF
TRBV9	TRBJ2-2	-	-	TGTGCCAGCAGCGTAGATCCCGCCTCGGGCACCGGGGAGCTGTTTTTT	CASSVDPASGTGELFF
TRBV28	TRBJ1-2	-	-	TGTGCCAGCAGCCGCGGGAGGGAGTATGGCTACACCTTC	CASSRGREYGYTF
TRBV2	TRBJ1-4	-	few	TGTGCCAGCAGTGATGGCCTCAGTAATGAAAAACTGTTTTTT	CASSDGLSNEKLFF
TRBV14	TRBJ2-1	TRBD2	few	TGTGCCAGTGTCCGAGGGAGGGACGAGTACAATGAGCAGTTCTTC	CASVRGRDEYNEQFF
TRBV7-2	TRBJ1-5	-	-	TGTGCCAGCAGCTCAGAGGTCCGAGCGAGACAGCCCCAGCATTTT	CASSSEVRARQPQHF
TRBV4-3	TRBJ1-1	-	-	TGCGCCAGCAGCCAAGATCCTTCGGCGGGTCCTATGAACACTGAAGCTTTCTTT	CASSQDPSAGPMNTEAFF
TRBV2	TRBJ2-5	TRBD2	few	TGTGCCAGCACAACGGCGGGGGGCGTAGAGACCCAGTACTTC	CASTTAGGVETQYF
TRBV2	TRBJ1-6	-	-	TGTGCCAGCAGTAGGAGCCCGGGACCCCTCCACTTT	CASSRSPGPLHF